This T cell receptor beta chain was observed in a study of graft-versus-host responses after intestinal transplantation. Study-wide points: GvH clones turned up in recipient marrow; some had shown up first in ileum or blood.

Sequencing was performed with immunoSEQ multiplex PCR; in TCRdb, only in-frame clones are kept and a portion is missing. Of some 90,000 clones detected, roughly 92% appear once; the ten largest clones hold around 0.33%. V was clipped by 4 bases and J by 8 bases, with 21 bases between them. The CDR3 has 16 residues. CDR1 MNHEY and CDR2 SMNVEV come from the germline V gene (reference sequence). On this clone itself: The antigen is not known.

The V gene is TRBV27, the J gene TRBJ2-1; TRBD2 might be the D (6 bases). The receptor's source is a human donor who received an intestinal transplant. Material: unstimulated CD4+ T cells sorted from spleen or lymph node cells, obtained before intestinal transplant. The CDR3 loop reads CASSSRSTREWHEQFF. CDR3 coding DNA: TGTGCCAGCAGTTCTCGCTCGACTAGAGAATGGCATGAGCAGTTCTTC.